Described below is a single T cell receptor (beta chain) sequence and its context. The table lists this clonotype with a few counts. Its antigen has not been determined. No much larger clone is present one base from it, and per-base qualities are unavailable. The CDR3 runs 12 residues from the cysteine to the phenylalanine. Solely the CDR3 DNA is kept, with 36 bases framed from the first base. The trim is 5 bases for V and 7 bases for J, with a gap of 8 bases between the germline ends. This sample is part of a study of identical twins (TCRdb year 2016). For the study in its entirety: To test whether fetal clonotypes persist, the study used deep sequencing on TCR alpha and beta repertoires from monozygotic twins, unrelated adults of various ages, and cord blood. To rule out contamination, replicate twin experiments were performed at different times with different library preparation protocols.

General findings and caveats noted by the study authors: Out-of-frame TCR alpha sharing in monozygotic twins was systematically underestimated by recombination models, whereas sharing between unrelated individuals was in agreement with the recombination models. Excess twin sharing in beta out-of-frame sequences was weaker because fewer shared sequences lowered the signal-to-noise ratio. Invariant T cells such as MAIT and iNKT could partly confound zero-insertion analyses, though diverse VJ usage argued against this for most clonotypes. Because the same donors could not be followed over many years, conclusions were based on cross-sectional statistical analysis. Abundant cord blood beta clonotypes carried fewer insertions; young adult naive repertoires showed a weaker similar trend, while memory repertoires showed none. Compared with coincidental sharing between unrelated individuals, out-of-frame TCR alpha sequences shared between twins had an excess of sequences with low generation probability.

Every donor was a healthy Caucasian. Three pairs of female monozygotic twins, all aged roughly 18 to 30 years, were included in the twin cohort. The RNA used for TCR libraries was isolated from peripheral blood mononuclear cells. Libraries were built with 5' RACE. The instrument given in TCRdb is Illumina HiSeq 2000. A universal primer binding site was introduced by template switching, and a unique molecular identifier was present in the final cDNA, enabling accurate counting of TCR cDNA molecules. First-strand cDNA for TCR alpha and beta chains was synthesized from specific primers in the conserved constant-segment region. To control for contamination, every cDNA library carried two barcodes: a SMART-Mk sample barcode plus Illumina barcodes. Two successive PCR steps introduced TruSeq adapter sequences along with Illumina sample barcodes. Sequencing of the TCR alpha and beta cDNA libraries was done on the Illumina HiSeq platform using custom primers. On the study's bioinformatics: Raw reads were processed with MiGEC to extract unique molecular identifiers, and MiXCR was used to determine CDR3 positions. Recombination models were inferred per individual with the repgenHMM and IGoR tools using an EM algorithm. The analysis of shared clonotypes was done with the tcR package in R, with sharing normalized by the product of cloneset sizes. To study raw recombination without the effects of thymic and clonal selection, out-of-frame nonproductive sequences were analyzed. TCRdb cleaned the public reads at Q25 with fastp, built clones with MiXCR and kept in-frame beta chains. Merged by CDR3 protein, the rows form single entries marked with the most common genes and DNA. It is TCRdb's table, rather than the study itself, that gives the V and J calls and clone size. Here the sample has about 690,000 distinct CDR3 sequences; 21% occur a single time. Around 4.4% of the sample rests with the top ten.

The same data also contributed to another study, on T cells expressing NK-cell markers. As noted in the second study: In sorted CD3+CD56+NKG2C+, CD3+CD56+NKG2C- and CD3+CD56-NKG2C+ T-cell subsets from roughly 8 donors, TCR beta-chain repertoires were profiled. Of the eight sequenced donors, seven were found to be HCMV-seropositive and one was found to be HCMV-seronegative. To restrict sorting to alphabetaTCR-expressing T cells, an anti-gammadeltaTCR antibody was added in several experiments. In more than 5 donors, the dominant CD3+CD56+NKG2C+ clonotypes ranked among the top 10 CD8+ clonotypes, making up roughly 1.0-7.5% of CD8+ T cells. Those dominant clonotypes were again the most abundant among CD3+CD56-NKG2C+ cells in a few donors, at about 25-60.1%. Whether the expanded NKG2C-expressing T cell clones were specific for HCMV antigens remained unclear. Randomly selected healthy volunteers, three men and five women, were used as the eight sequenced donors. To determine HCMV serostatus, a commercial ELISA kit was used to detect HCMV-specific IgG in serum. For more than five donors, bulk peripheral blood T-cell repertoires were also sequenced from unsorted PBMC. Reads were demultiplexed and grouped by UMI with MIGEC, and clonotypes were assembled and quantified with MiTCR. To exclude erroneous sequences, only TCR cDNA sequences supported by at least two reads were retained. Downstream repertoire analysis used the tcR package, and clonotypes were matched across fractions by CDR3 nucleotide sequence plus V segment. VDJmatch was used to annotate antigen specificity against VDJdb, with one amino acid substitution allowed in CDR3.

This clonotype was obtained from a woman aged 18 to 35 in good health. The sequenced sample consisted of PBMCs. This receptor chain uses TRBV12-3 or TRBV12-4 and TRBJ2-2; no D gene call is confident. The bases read TGTGCCAGCAGTAGGGTCGACGGGGAGCTGTTTTTT. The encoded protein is CASSRVDGELFF.